The clone carrying this T cell receptor beta chain was observed once. Original data processing: From reference gene primer amplification, estimates of nucleated cell counts were derived. Sequencing used immunoSEQ multiplex PCR; TCRdb keeps in-frame clones, though not all of them. Clone size and V and J calls were adopted from that table, with D and trimming inferred from the DNA. The table shows 100,000 or so clones, with roughly 69% occurring only once. The sample is drawn from a study of blood T cell repertoires in COVID-19. Study information: COVID-19 samples from acute and convalescent phases originated in the United States, Italy and Spain. T cells, B-cell-depleted T cells, or PBMCs provided the cDNA or gDNA that served as material.

The CDR3 length is 13 residues. Trimming shortened V by 7 bases and J by 2 bases, and 11 bases separated the two germline ends. Germline assignment: CDR1 SGHTA and CDR2 FQGNSA. What was sequenced was peripheral blood. This receptor was identified in a man older than 75 with acute or convalescent COVID-19. The V and J genes are TRBV7-2 and TRBJ2-5; weak D call: TRBD2 (5 bases). The CDR3 is CASTTSAQETQYF. The CDR3 coding sequence is TGTGCCAGCACCACTAGTGCTCAAGAGACCCAGTACTTC.